These T cell receptor beta chains were read from a single sample in a study of blood T cell repertoires in COVID-19. Profiled with immunoSEQ multiplex PCR; TCRdb holds only in-frame clones, not every one. The sample yields some 21,000 clones, over 65% seen once. Sequenced sample: peripheral blood. Receptors were obtained from a human donor in a cohort sampled during active or convalescent COVID-19. CDR3s include the opening cysteine and the closing phenylalanine or tryptophan. Each record gives: CDR3 protein, CDR3 DNA, clone size, V gene, J gene, D gene. The D gene is left open where the match is weak. Clone size, where shown, is once, few, many, or a class for clones that have expanded.

CDR3: CASSSPSGKSTDTQYF
DNA: TGTGCCAGCAGTTCCCCCAGCGGGAAAAGCACAGATACGCAGTATTTT
size: -
V: TRBV27
J: TRBJ2-3
D: TRBD2

CDR3: CASRRGGMNTEAFF
DNA: TGTGCCAGCAGGAGGGGAGGTATGAACACTGAAGCTTTCTTT
size: -
V: TRBV6-5
J: TRBJ1-1
D: -

CDR3: CASSLQNSPLHF
DNA: TGTGCCAGCAGCTTGCAGAATTCACCCCTCCACTTT
size: -
V: TRBV7-6
J: TRBJ1-6
D: -

CDR3: CASSLIVRDEAFF
DNA: TGTGCCAGCAGCTTAATAGTACGGGATGAAGCTTTCTTT
size: -
V: TRBV7-9
J: TRBJ1-1
D: -

CDR3: CASSVQGETQYF
DNA: TGTGCCAGCAGTGTTCAGGGCGAGACCCAGTACTTC
size: -
V: TRBV2
J: TRBJ2-5
D: -

CDR3: CASSLSGGAGGYTF
DNA: TGTGCCAGCAGTCTCTCTGGGGGGGCTGGGGGCTACACCTTC
size: -
V: TRBV27
J: TRBJ1-2
D: -

CDR3: CASSPSAVFGWNSPLHF
DNA: TGTGCCAGCAGCCCCTCCGCAGTGTTCGGGTGGAATTCACCCCTCCACTTT
size: -
V: TRBV7-2
J: TRBJ1-6
D: -

CDR3: CSASPGYSNQPQHF
DNA: TGCAGTGCTAGTCCGGGTTATAGCAATCAGCCCCAGCATTTT
size: few
V: TRBV20-1
J: TRBJ1-5
D: -

CDR3: CASSGRRGQGELHEQYF
DNA: TGTGCCAGTAGTGGGAGAAGGGGACAGGGTGAATTACACGAGCAGTACTTC
size: few
V: TRBV19
J: TRBJ2-7
D: TRBD1

CDR3: CASSYGQGRGYTF
DNA: TGTGCCAGCAGTTACGGTCAGGGAAGGGGCTACACCTTC
size: -
V: TRBV6-5
J: TRBJ1-2
D: -

CDR3: CASSEGTGWSTDTQYF
DNA: TGTGCCAGCAGTGAGGGAACAGGGTGGTCGACAGATACGCAGTATTTT
size: -
V: TRBV2
J: TRBJ2-3
D: -

CDR3: CSARDPNTIYF
DNA: TGCAGTGCTAGAGATCCGAACACCATATATTTT
size: -
V: TRBV20-1
J: TRBJ1-3
D: -

CDR3: CASRTGGDREGEQFF
DNA: TGTGCCAGTAGAACGGGGGGGGACAGGGAGGGTGAGCAGTTCTTC
size: -
V: TRBV19
J: TRBJ2-1
D: -

CDR3: CASSPIDRNYGYTF
DNA: TGTGCCAGCAGCCCCATCGACAGAAACTATGGCTACACCTTC
size: -
V: TRBV5-8
J: TRBJ1-2
D: -

CDR3: CASSMTGLNTEAFF
DNA: TGTGCCAGCAGTATGACAGGTTTGAACACTGAAGCTTTCTTT
size: few
V: TRBV27
J: TRBJ1-1
D: -

CDR3: CASSQGDYEQYF
DNA: TGTGCCAGCAGCCAAGGCGACTACGAGCAGTACTTC
size: -
V: TRBV3-1/TRBV3-2
J: TRBJ2-7
D: -

CDR3: CASTPSGGRNYGYTF
DNA: TGTGCCAGCACCCCTAGCGGGGGCCGGAACTATGGCTACACCTTC
size: -
V: TRBV6-5
J: TRBJ1-2
D: -

CDR3: CASSPGGAVGYGYTF
DNA: TGCGCCAGCAGCCCTGGTGGGGCAGTTGGCTATGGCTACACCTTC
size: -
V: TRBV5-1
J: TRBJ1-2
D: -

CDR3: CASSLELGADTQYF
DNA: TGTGCCAGCAGCTTGGAGCTAGGGGCAGATACGCAGTATTTT
size: once
V: TRBV7-2
J: TRBJ2-3
D: -

CDR3: CASSPPGRGGRGTQYF
DNA: TGTGCCAGCAGTCCCCCCGGGCGGGGGGGCCGGGGGACCCAGTACTTC
size: -
V: TRBV3-1/TRBV3-2
J: TRBJ2-5
D: TRBD2

CDR3: CASSLDRRGYTF
DNA: TGTGCCAGCAGTTTGGACAGACGGGGCTACACCTTC
size: -
V: TRBV12-3/TRBV12-4
J: TRBJ1-2
D: -

CDR3: CASSWAQTNTEAFF
DNA: TGTGCCAGCAGCTGGGCCCAGACGAACACTGAAGCTTTCTTT
size: -
V: TRBV7-9
J: TRBJ1-1
D: -

CDR3: CAIRWDSSGNTIYF
DNA: TGTGCCATCAGGTGGGACAGCTCTGGAAACACCATATATTTT
size: -
V: TRBV10-3
J: TRBJ1-3
D: TRBD1

CDR3: CASNPRQGVDFF
DNA: TGTGCCAGCAACCCTAGACAGGGTGTGGATTTCTTT
size: once
V: TRBV6-6
J: TRBJ1-1
D: TRBD1

CDR3: CASSPQDPGGNQPQHF
DNA: TGTGCCAGCAGTCCCCAGGACCCGGGGGGCAATCAGCCCCAGCATTTT
size: -
V: TRBV2
J: TRBJ1-5
D: -

CDR3: CASSLGGGTGGGEQYF
DNA: TGTGCCAGCAGCTTAGGAGGGGGGACAGGGGGCGGCGAGCAGTACTTC
size: -
V: TRBV11-2
J: TRBJ2-7
D: TRBD1

CDR3: CASTGLGQGPDTQYF
DNA: TGTGCCAGTACGGGGTTGGGACAGGGGCCAGATACGCAGTATTTT
size: -
V: TRBV19
J: TRBJ2-3
D: TRBD1

CDR3: CASSKVRENTEAFF
DNA: TGTGCCAGTAGTAAGGTACGGGAGAACACTGAAGCTTTCTTT
size: -
V: TRBV19
J: TRBJ1-1
D: -

CDR3: CASSLRGGNTEAFF
DNA: TGTGCCAGCAGCTTAAGGGGCGGGAACACTGAAGCTTTCTTT
size: once
V: TRBV2
J: TRBJ1-1
D: -

CDR3: CASSLRVGGNEQFF
DNA: TGTGCCAGCAGCTTAAGGGTCGGGGGCAATGAGCAGTTCTTC
size: -
V: TRBV7-2
J: TRBJ2-1
D: -

CDR3: CASSHPSNEQFF
DNA: TGCGCCAGCAGCCACCCTAGCAATGAGCAGTTCTTC
size: -
V: TRBV4-1
J: TRBJ2-1
D: -

CDR3: CASSSGQGFGNSPLHF
DNA: TGTGCCAGCAGTTCGGGACAGGGCTTCGGTAATTCACCCCTCCACTTT
size: once
V: TRBV5-6
J: TRBJ1-6
D: TRBD1

CDR3: CASSLGAGGHDPHNEQFF
DNA: TGTGCCAGCAGCTTAGGTGCGGGAGGCCATGACCCACACAATGAGCAGTTCTTC
size: -
V: TRBV7-2
J: TRBJ2-1
D: TRBD2

CDR3: CASSKNLAVAVF
DNA: TGTGCCAGCAGCAAAAACCTAGCGGTTGCAGTCTTC
size: -
V: TRBV28
J: TRBJ2-1
D: TRBD2

CDR3: CASGATGSTEAFF
DNA: TGTGCTAGTGGCGCGACAGGGAGCACTGAAGCTTTCTTT
size: -
V: TRBV12-5
J: TRBJ1-1
D: TRBD1

CDR3: CASQTRDTQYF
DNA: TGTGCCAGCCAGACACGGGATACGCAGTATTTT
size: -
V: TRBV6-6
J: TRBJ2-3
D: -

CDR3: CASRERQGNSYNEQFF
DNA: TGCGCCAGCAGGGAAAGACAGGGTAACTCCTACAATGAGCAGTTCTTC
size: -
V: TRBV5-1
J: TRBJ2-1
D: TRBD1

CDR3: CASIGQLNQPQHF
DNA: TGTGCCAGTATAGGACAGCTCAATCAGCCCCAGCATTTT
size: -
V: TRBV19
J: TRBJ1-5
D: -

CDR3: CASSRSTVGNTEAFF
DNA: TGTGCCAGCAGTAGATCGACAGTGGGGAACACTGAAGCTTTCTTT
size: -
V: TRBV6-2/TRBV6-3
J: TRBJ1-1
D: -

CDR3: CASSRYGGGYEQYF
DNA: TGTGCCAGCAGCCGGTACGGGGGGGGCTACGAGCAGTACTTC
size: -
V: TRBV14
J: TRBJ2-7
D: TRBD2

CDR3: CASSYRGRGYTF
DNA: TGTGCCAGCAGCTACAGGGGGCGCGGCTACACCTTC
size: -
V: TRBV28
J: TRBJ1-2
D: TRBD1

CDR3: CAISDGDGNTIYF
DNA: TGTGCCATCAGTGACGGGGATGGAAACACCATATATTTT
size: -
V: TRBV10-3
J: TRBJ1-3
D: -

CDR3: CASSQSLYGGSSYNEQFF
DNA: TGTGCCAGCAGTCAATCACTTTATGGGGGGAGCTCCTACAATGAGCAGTTCTTC
size: -
V: TRBV13
J: TRBJ2-1
D: -

CDR3: CASSLDPRGARVEQYF
DNA: TGTGCCAGCAGCTTAGATCCCAGGGGCGCGAGGGTCGAGCAGTACTTC
size: -
V: TRBV11-2
J: TRBJ2-7
D: -

CDR3: CATSRNRGGGNEKLFF
DNA: TGTGCCACCAGCCGAAACCGGGGGGGCGGGAATGAAAAACTGTTTTTT
size: -
V: TRBV15
J: TRBJ1-4
D: -

CDR3: CATSREEGFGYGYTF
DNA: TGTGCCACCAGCAGAGAGGAGGGGTTTGGCTATGGCTACACCTTC
size: -
V: TRBV15
J: TRBJ1-2
D: -

CDR3: CASSVIFHRGEETQYF
DNA: TGTGCCAGCAGTGTTATTTTCCACAGGGGTGAAGAGACCCAGTACTTC
size: -
V: TRBV6-1
J: TRBJ2-5
D: TRBD1

CDR3: CASSRSRQGEKLFF
DNA: TGTGCCAGCAGTCGGAGCAGACAGGGTGAAAAACTGTTTTTT
size: -
V: TRBV2
J: TRBJ1-4
D: TRBD1

CDR3: CASSNFAGANEKLFF
DNA: TGTGCCAGCAGCAACTTCGCGGGGGCTAATGAAAAACTGTTTTTT
size: -
V: TRBV7-9
J: TRBJ1-4
D: -

CDR3: CASSPPTGGSGANVLTF
DNA: TGTGCCAGCTCACCACCTACCGGGGGCTCTGGGGCCAACGTCCTGACTTTC
size: -
V: TRBV18
J: TRBJ2-6
D: -

CDR3: CASSVQSYEQYF
DNA: TGTGCCAGCAGTGTACAGTCCTACGAGCAGTACTTC
size: -
V: TRBV2
J: TRBJ2-7
D: -

CDR3: CASSHRPPGLGETQYF
DNA: TGTGCCAGCAGTCACCGACCCCCAGGGTTGGGGGAGACCCAGTACTTC
size: -
V: TRBV7-6
J: TRBJ2-5
D: -

CDR3: CASRLDGGAGGYTF
DNA: TGTGCCAGCAGACTGGACGGGGGGGCGGGTGGCTACACCTTC
size: -
V: TRBV6-5
J: TRBJ1-2
D: -

CDR3: CASSLPAGQPQHF
DNA: TGTGCCAGCAGCTTGCCCGCAGGACAGCCCCAGCATTTT
size: -
V: TRBV5-6
J: TRBJ1-5
D: -

CDR3: CASSYPGGYTF
DNA: TGTGCCAGCAGTTACCCGGGAGGCTACACCTTC
size: -
V: TRBV6-2/TRBV6-3
J: TRBJ1-2
D: -

CDR3: CASRRDSYNSPLHF
DNA: TGTGCCAGCAGACGGGACTCCTATAATTCACCCCTCCACTTT
size: -
V: TRBV6-5
J: TRBJ1-6
D: -

CDR3: CASSLQANYGYTF
DNA: TGTGCCAGCAGTTTACAGGCCAACTATGGCTACACCTTC
size: -
V: TRBV6-5
J: TRBJ1-2
D: -

CDR3: CASQRTGATDTQYF
DNA: TGTGCCAGTCAACGGACAGGGGCAACAGATACGCAGTATTTT
size: medium-sized
V: TRBV19
J: TRBJ2-3
D: TRBD1

CDR3: CASSYAVNYGYTF
DNA: TGTGCCAGCAGTTACGCGGTAAACTATGGCTACACCTTC
size: -
V: TRBV6-6
J: TRBJ1-2
D: -